This T cell receptor beta chain comes out of a study of human T cells and chemical hapten exposure. In the source study's methods: With a range of roughly 23,224 to 690,600, the median per sample was around 97,000 TCRs. From the RACE reads, TCRdb called clonotypes with MiXCR, one entry per CDR3 protein. The V and J calls, along with clone size, are taken from TCRdb and not from the paper's own processing. This table holds roughly 130,000 distinct CDR3 sequences, about 9.4% found once. Time point reported: healthy volunteer bleed at 2 weeks. Sequencing started from total RNA isolated from unfractionated whole blood. Germline-derived CDR1 and CDR2 are SEHNR and FQNEAQ (reference sequence). The V segment lost 3 bases and the J segment 10 bases; nucleotides outside the gene matches: 15. The CDR3 totals 16 residues. This clonotype occurred a few times.

This sequence joins TRBV7-9 and TRBJ2-1; 7 bases fit TRBD2. Sequenced: whole blood. This TCR was sampled from a male donor in good health. Some clones in this sample may be carry-over from other donors' samples. DNA of the CDR3: TGTGCCAGCAGCTTGGGAGGGAGGGCCCCTTATGGCGAGCAGTTCTTC. Residues: CASSLGGRAPYGEQFF.